This T cell receptor (beta chain) was obtained from a study of beta chain features in type 1 diabetes. At the level of the study: All of the samples together had around 110,000,000 sorted cells examined.

Sorting with CD45RO/CCR7/CD25/CD127/CD95/CD27 yielded naive, central memory, regulatory and stem-like memory CD4+ cells. A word on this clone: The antigen remains unidentified.

Germline CDR1 SQVTM, CDR2 ANQGSEA. Trimming took off 4 bases at V and 4 bases at J, with 12 bases between the two ends. This CDR3 is 13 amino acids long. Study-wide results and limits: Type 1 diabetes patients showed fewer insertions and more deletions at VDJ junctions.

Isolated RNA was reverse transcribed in full, so expressed TCRB transcripts were sequenced. The assay was immunoSEQ multiplex PCR, and TCRdb's table has in-frame clones only and misses some. The data contain a few hundred thousand clones, about 30% of them seen just once; the ten biggest clones take up around 0.065%. The sequenced sample was naive CD4+ T cells from blood. This sequence joins TRBV29-1 and TRBJ2-3, with D perhaps being TRBD1 or TRBD2 (5 bases each). This clonotype was sampled from a man younger than 35 in good health. CDR3 in DNA: TGCAGCGTTGGGGCCGGGGCCCCAGATACGCAGTATTTT. This translates into CSVGAGAPDTQYF.